This is a list of T cell receptor beta chains from one sample in a study of cytotoxic CD8 clonotypes in ibrutinib-treated CLL. Some clones are missing from TCRdb's copy, which holds only in-frame ones; the method was immunoSEQ multiplex PCR. The sample lists about 29,000 clones, about 75% seen once, with about half in the top ten. This specimen was PBMCs, taken after 36 months of ibrutinib treatment. These receptors originate from a human donor with chronic lymphocytic leukemia. The CDR3 runs from the conserved cysteine through the conserved F or W. D genes are given only for firm matches. Clone size is stated in some rows and not others, as once, few, many or a class when expanded.

TRBV2	TRBJ2-2	.	.	TGTGCCAGCAGTTGGGGGGTCACCGGGGAGCTGTTTTTT	CASSWGVTGELFF
TRBV9	TRBJ1-3	.	.	TGTGCCAGTACCCTAACTCACACCATATATTTT	CASTLTHTIYF
TRBV9	TRBJ2-1	once	TRBD2	TGTGCCAGCAGCGTAGTTGTCGGGGGGGCCGGGAATGAGCAGTTCTTC	CASSVVVGGAGNEQFF
TRBV4-1	TRBJ1-3	.	.	TGCGCCAGCAGCCAAGGTCATGGGGACTCTGGAAACACCATATATTTT	CASSQGHGDSGNTIYF
TRBV19	TRBJ1-2	.	.	TGTGCCAGTAGTTATGCCGGGGGCAGGGCGGTTGGCTACACCTTC	CASSYAGGRAVGYTF
TRBV2	TRBJ1-4	.	.	TGTGCCAGCAGTGAAGCCAAACCGAGTAATGAAAAACTGTTTTTT	CASSEAKPSNEKLFF
TRBV18	TRBJ1-1	few	.	TGTGCCAGCCAGGTCTTGAACACTGAAGCTTTCTTT	CASQVLNTEAFF
TRBV14	TRBJ1-2	.	TRBD1	TGTGCCAGCAGCCAAGCAGCCGGGACAGGGGTTAACTATGGCTACACCTTC	CASSQAAGTGVNYGYTF
TRBV19	TRBJ2-5	once	.	TGTGCCAGTAAGGTGGGGCCCGGAGAGACCCAGTACTTC	CASKVGPGETQYF
TRBV4-2	TRBJ2-1	.	TRBD1	TGTGCCAGCAGCCATGACAGGGTCACCTACAATGAGCAGTTCTTC	CASSHDRVTYNEQFF
TRBV2	TRBJ2-1	.	TRBD2	TGTGCCAGCAACCCCGACTCCGCGGGGGGCCTTTACAATGAGCAGTTCTTC	CASNPDSAGGLYNEQFF
TRBV9	TRBJ2-1	.	.	TGTGCCAGCAGCGTAGGGACAGTCTACAATGAGCAGTTCTTC	CASSVGTVYNEQFF
TRBV11-2	TRBJ2-7	.	.	TGTGCCAGCAGCGACATAGCCTACGAGCAGTACTTC	CASSDIAYEQYF
TRBV4-1	TRBJ2-4	.	.	TGCGCCAGCAGCCAGACAGAATTTGGGGCCAAAAACATTCAGTACTTC	CASSQTEFGAKNIQYF
TRBV5-4	TRBJ2-3	.	TRBD1	TGTGCCAGCAGCTTGAGGGACAGGGTGGCAGATACGCAGTATTTT	CASSLRDRVADTQYF
TRBV9	TRBJ2-7	.	.	TGTGCCAGCGGGGAGTCCAACGAGCAGTACTTC	CASGESNEQYF
TRBV6-5	TRBJ1-1	.	.	TGTGCCAGCAGTTCAGAACGACGACAAGGTGCTTTCTTT	CASSSERRQGAFF
TRBV5-4	TRBJ1-2	.	.	TGTGCCAGCAGCTTTGGGACGGACTACTATGGCTACACCTTC	CASSFGTDYYGYTF
TRBV11-1	TRBJ2-7	.	.	TGTGCCAGCAGCCTTGTACGATACGAGCAGTACTTC	CASSLVRYEQYF
TRBV27	TRBJ1-4	.	.	TGTGCCAGCAGCCCCGGGGGAGCAACTAATGAAAAACTGTTTTTT	CASSPGGATNEKLFF
TRBV7-8	TRBJ2-1	.	.	TGTGCCAGCAGCTCGGGTCCGAGGGTATTCGGGTGGGAGTTCTTC	CASSSGPRVFGWEFF
TRBV7-2	TRBJ1-6	.	TRBD1	TGTGCCAGCACAGGACAGGGGAATTCACCCCTCCACTTT	CASTGQGNSPLHF
TRBV27	TRBJ1-2	.	TRBD1	TGTGCCAGCAGTGTCATGGGACAGGGGGCCCCCGGCTACACCTTC	CASSVMGQGAPGYTF
TRBV6-6	TRBJ1-1	.	TRBD1	TGTGCCAGCACTCACAGGGGGAAGAACACTGAAGCTTTCTTT	CASTHRGKNTEAFF
TRBV19	TRBJ1-2	.	.	TGTGCCAGTACCCTGGACAGAAACTATGGCTACACCTTC	CASTLDRNYGYTF
TRBV27	TRBJ2-7	.	TRBD2	TGTGCCAGCAGTTTATCAAGCGGGGGGGCTTCCCACGAGCAGTACTTC	CASSLSSGGASHEQYF
TRBV5-1	TRBJ1-1	.	.	TGCGCCAGCAGCTTACAGACCGCTAACACTGAAGCTTTCTTT	CASSLQTANTEAFF